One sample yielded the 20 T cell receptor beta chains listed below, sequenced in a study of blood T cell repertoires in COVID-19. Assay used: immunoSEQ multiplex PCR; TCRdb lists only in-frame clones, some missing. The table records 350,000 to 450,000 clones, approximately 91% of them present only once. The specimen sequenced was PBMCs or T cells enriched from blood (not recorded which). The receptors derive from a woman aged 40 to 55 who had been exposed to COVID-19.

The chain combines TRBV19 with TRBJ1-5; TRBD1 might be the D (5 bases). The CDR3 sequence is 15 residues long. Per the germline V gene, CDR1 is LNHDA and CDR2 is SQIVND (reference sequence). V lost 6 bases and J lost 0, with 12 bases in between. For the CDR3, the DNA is TGTGCCAGTAGCGGCCAGGGAAGTAGCAATCAGCCCCAGCATTTT. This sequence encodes CASSGQGSSNQPQHF.

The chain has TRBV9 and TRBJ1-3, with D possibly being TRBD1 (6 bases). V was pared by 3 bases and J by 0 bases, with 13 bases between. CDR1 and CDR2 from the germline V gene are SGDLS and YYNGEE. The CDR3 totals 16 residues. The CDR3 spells CASSGYRASSGNTIYF. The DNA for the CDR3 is TGTGCCAGCAGCGGGTACAGGGCAAGCTCTGGAAACACCATATATTTT.

The CDR3: CASSSLAGYGYTF. The CDR3 bases are TGTGCCAGCAGCTCGTTAGCAGGGTATGGCTACACCTTC. The chain recombines TRBV7-9 with TRBJ1-2; tentatively, D is TRBD1 (5 bases). The CDR3 loop spans 13 amino acids. Germline V gene sequence: CDR1 SEHNR, CDR2 FQNEAQ (reference sequence). Trimming left V 4 bases short and J 5 bases short, with 11 bases between. Together with reference TRBV7-9 and TRBJ1-2, the CDR3 gives the full variable domain: DTGVSQNPRHKITKRGQNVTFRCDPISEHNRLYWYRQTLGQGPEFLTYFQNEAQLEKSRLLSDRFSAERPKGSFSTLEIQRTEQGDSAMYLCASSSLAGYGYTFGSGTRLTVV.

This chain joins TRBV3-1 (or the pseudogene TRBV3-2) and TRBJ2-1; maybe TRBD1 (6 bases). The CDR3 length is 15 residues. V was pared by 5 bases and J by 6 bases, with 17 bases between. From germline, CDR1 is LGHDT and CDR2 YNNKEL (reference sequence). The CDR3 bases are TGTGCCAGCAGCGCACAGGGTCTAGGGGTCAATGAGCAGTTCTTC. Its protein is CASSAQGLGVNEQFF.

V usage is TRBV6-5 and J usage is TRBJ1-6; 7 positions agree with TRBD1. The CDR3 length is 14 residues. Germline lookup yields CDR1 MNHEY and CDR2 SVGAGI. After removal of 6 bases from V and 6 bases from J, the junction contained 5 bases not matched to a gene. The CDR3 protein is CASRPGGLNSPLHF. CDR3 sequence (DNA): TGTGCCAGCAGGCCAGGGGGTCTTAATTCACCCCTCCACTTT.

CDR3 in amino acids: CASSLGGPQDSAFF. For the CDR3, the DNA is TGCGCCAGCAGCTTGGGGGGGCCGCAAGACTCCGCGTTCTTC. This chain joins TRBV5-1 and TRBJ2-1; possible D gene TRBD1, 6 bases. V gave up 0 bases and J gave up 15 bases, with 19 bases separating them. Germline V gene data show CDR1 as SGHRS and CDR2 as YFSETQ. The CDR3 length is 14 residues.

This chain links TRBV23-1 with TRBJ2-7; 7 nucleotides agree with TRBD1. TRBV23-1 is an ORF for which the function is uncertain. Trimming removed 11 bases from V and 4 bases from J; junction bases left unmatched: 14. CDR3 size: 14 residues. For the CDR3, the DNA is TGCGCCCTGGATACTGGGGACAGATCTTACGAGCAGTACTTC. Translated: CALDTGDRSYEQYF.

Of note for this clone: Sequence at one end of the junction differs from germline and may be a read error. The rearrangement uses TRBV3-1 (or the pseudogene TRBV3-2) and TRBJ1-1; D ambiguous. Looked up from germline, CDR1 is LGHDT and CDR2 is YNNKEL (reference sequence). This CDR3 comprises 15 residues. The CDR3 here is CASSKEISLSTEAFF. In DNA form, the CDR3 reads TGTGCCAGCAGCAAAGAGATCTCCCTCAGCACTGAAGCTTTCTTT.

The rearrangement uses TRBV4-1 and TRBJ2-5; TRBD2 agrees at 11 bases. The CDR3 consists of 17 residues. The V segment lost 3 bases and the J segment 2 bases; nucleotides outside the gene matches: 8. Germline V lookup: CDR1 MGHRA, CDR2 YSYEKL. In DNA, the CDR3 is TGCGCCAGCAGCCAGTCTGGGACTAGCGGTTATCAAGAGACCCAGTACTTC. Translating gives CASSQSGTSGYQETQYF.

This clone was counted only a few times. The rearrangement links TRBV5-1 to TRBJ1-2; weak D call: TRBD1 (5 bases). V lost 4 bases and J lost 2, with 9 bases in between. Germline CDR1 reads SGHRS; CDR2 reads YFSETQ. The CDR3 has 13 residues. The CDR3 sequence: CASSPGKNYGYTF. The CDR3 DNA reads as TGCGCCAGCAGCCCAGGGAAGAACTATGGCTACACCTTC.

The CDR3 DNA is TGTGCCAGCAGCTCCGGGACAGCATATGGCTACACCTTC. Amino acid sequence: CASSSGTAYGYTF. The chain uses TRBV13 and TRBJ1-2; TRBD1 matches 7 bases. Trimming cost V 4 bases and J 5 bases; bases outside gene matches: 4. In germline, CDR1 is PRHDT, CDR2 FYEKMQ (reference sequence). The CDR3 spans 13 residues.

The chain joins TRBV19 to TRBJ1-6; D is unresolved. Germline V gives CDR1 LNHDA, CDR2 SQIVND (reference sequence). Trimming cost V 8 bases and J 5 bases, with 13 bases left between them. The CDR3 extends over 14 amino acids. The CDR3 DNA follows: TGTGCCAGTCGACCGGGTTTCGATAATTCACCCCTCCACTTT. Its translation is CASRPGFDNSPLHF.

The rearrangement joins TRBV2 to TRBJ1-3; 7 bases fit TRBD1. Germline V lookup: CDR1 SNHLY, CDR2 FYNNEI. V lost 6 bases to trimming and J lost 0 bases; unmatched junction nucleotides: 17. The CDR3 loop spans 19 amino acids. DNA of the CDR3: TGTGCCAGCAGCTTACTCCGGGACAGCATACCATACTCTGGAAACACCATATATTTT. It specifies CASSLLRDSIPYSGNTIYF.

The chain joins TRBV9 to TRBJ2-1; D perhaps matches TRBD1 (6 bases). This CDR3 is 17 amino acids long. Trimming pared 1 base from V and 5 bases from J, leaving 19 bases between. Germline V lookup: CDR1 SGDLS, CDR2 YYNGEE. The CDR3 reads CASSVSLRGNGDNEQFF. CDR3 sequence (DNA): TGTGCCAGCAGCGTAAGTCTGAGGGGGAACGGAGACAATGAGCAGTTCTTC.

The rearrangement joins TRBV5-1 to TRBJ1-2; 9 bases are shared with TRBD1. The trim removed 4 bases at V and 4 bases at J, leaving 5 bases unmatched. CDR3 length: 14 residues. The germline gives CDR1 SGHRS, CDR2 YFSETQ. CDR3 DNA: TGCGCCAGCAGCGAGGGGACAGGGAGCTATGGCTACACCTTC. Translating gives CASSEGTGSYGYTF.

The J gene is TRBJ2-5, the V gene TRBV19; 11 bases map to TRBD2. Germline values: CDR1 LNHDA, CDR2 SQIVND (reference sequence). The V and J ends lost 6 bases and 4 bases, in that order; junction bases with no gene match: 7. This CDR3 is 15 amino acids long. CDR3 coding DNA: TGTGCCAGTAGGCTTACTAGCGGGGGACGAGAGACCCAGTACTTC. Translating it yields CASRLTSGGRETQYF. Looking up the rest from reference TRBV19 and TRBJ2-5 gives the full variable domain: DGGITQSPKYLFRKEGQNVTLSCEQNLNHDAMYWYRQDPGQGLRLIYYSQIVNDFQKGDIAEGYSVSREKKESFPLTVTSAQKNPTAFYLCASRLTSGGRETQYFGPGTRLLVL.

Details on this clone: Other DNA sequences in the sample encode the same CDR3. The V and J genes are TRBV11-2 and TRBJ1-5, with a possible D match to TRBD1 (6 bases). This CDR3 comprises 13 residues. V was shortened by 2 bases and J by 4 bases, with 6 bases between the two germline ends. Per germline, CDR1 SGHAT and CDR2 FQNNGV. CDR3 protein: CASSLRGNQPQHF. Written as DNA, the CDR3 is TGTGCCAGCAGCTTAAGGGGGAATCAGCCCCAGCATTTT.

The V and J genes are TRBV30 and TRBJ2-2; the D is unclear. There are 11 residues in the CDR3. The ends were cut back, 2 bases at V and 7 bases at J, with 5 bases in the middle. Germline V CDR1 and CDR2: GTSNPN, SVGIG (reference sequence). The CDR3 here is CAWSRVGELFF. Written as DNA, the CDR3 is TGTGCCTGGAGTCGGGTCGGGGAGCTGTTTTTT. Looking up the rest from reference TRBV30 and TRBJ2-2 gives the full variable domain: SQTIHQWPATLVQPVGSPLSLECTVEGTSNPNLYWYRQAAGRGLQLLFYSVGIGQISSEVPQNLSASRPQDRQFILSSKKLLLSDSGFYLCAWSRVGELFFGEGSRLTVL.

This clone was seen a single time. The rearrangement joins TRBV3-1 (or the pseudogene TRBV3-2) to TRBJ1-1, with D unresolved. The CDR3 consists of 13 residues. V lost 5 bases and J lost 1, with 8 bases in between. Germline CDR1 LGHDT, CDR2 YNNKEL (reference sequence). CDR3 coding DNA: TGTGCCAGCAGCTTAAACAAGAACACTGAAGCTTTCTTT. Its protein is CASSLNKNTEAFF.

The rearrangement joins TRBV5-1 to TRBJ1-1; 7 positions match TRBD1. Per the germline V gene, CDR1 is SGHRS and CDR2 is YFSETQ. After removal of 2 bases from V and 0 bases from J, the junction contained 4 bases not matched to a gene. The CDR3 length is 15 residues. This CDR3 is CASSLWTGMNTEAFF. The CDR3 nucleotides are TGCGCCAGCAGCTTATGGACAGGCATGAACACTGAAGCTTTCTTT.